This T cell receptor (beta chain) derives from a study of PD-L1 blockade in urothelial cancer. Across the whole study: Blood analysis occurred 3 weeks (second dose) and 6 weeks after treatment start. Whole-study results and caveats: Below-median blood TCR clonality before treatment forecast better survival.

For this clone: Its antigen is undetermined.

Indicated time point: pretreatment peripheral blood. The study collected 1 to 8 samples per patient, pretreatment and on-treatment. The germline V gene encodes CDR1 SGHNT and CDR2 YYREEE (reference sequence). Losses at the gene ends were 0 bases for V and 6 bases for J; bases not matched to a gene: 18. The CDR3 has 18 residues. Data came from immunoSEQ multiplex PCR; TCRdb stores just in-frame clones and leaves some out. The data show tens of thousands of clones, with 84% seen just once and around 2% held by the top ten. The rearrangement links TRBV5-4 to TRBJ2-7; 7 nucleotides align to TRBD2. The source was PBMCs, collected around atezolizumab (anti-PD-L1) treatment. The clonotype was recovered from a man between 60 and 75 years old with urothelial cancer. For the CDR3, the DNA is TGTGCCAGCAGCTTGGATGGAGCGCTGCTAGCGGCCAAGGGCGAGCAGTACTTC. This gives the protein CASSLDGALLAAKGEQYF.